This T cell receptor (beta chain) derives from a study of beta chain features in type 1 diabetes. Expressed TCRB transcripts were sequenced, since all the RNA that had been isolated was reverse transcribed. Here immunoSEQ multiplex PCR was the method, and the copy in TCRdb shows in-frame clones only, minus some. The data hold roughly 730,000 clones, with around an eighth observed a single time. Study-wide results and limits: TCRB repertoires of naive, central memory and Treg cells appeared more similar among patients than among healthy donors. Type 1 diabetes patients showed a moderate but significant shortening of TCRB CDR3s in all four CD4+ subsets. Insertion counts at VDJ junctions were lower in type 1 diabetes patients, who also showed more deletions there. Cells carrying high TCR expression could end up over-represented when cDNA is sequenced.

In germline, CDR1 is SGDLS, CDR2 YYNGEE. The CDR3 extends over 16 amino acids. V lost 0 bases, J lost 0 bases, and 5 bases stayed unmatched. This clone was recorded a few times. Its antigen is unknown. Sequenced sample: naive CD4+ T cells from blood. This sequence joins TRBV9 and TRBJ2-5, with 7 bases lining up with TRBD2. The TCR comes from a man aged 18 to 35 with type 1 diabetes. In DNA, the CDR3 is TGTGCCAGCAGCGTAGGAATTAGCGGGTACCAAGAGACCCAGTACTTC. It translates to CASSVGISGYQETQYF.